These 22 T cell receptor beta chains came from one sample sequenced in a study of post-analysis software for immune sequencing data (dated by TCRdb to about 2015). The paper's findings and limits, for the study overall: Patients showed significantly higher frequencies than controls for roughly five TRBV segments, among them TRBV5-6, TRBV5-1 and TRBV20-1.

No antigen is known for these receptors. The method was PCR. Sequencer: Illumina HiSeq 2500. To reduce PCR and sequencing biases, unique molecular identifiers were incorporated into the TCR beta cDNA libraries. The raw public data were reprocessed by TCRdb itself: fastp quality trimming at Q25, MiXCR clonotype calling, in-frame beta chains only. Every CDR3 protein is listed once, alongside the most common genes and DNA of its rows. The sample records 750,000 to 950,000 distinct CDR3 sequences, 53% of which are singletons. Together, the top ten hold 4.6% of the sample. Source material: blood. The source of these receptors is a girl aged 10 to 17 with multiple sclerosis.

Here the CDR3 DNA reads TGTGCCTGGAGAGATCCGGGACAGGGGCTCCACGAGCAGTACTTC. Its translation: CAWRDPGQGLHEQYF. J is TRBJ2-7 and V is TRBV30, with TRBD1 matching 10 bases. The germline V gene has CDR1 GTSNPN and CDR2 SVGIG (reference sequence). V shed 3 bases and J 5 bases; nucleotides not matched to a gene: 10. The CDR3 spans 15 residues.

The rearrangement joins TRBV29-1 to TRBJ2-3; 8 bases match TRBD2. The germline V gene has CDR1 SQVTM and CDR2 ANQGSEA. With 8 bases clipped from V and 9 bases from J, the junction kept 7 bases outside the gene matches. The CDR3 has 11 residues. CDR3 bases: TGCAGCTTCTTAGCGGGGTCGACGCAGTATTTT. Translation gives CSFLAGSTQYF.

V and J are TRBV25-1 and TRBJ2-7; maybe TRBD2 (5 bases). The CDR3 spans 15 residues. V shed 3 bases and J shed 2 bases, with 14 bases lying between them. From germline, CDR1 is MGHDK and CDR2 SYGVNS. The CDR3 loop is CASSDRGSPAYEQYF. Written as DNA, the CDR3 is TGTGCCAGCAGTGATCGGGGATCCCCGGCCTACGAGCAGTACTTC.

The chain uses TRBV18 and TRBJ2-1, with D unresolved. CDR1 is KGHSH and CDR2 is LQKENI in the germline V gene. V was pared by 6 bases and J by 9 bases, with 9 bases between. This CDR3 is 11 amino acids long. The CDR3 spells CASSPSIEQFF. In DNA, the CDR3 is TGTGCCAGCTCCCCTTCTATTGAGCAGTTCTTC.

The chain is built from TRBV5-1 and TRBJ2-6; D is unresolved. The germline CDR1 and CDR2 sequences are SGHRS and YFSETQ. V dropped 0 bases and J dropped 4 bases, with 2 bases sitting between them. The CDR3 spans 13 residues. The CDR3 sequence is CASSLEGANVLTF. The CDR3 coding sequence is TGCGCCAGCAGCTTGGAGGGGGCCAACGTCCTGACTTTC.

The genes are TRBV9 and TRBJ2-1; TRBD2 matches 11 bases. Germline V gene lookup returns CDR1 SGDLS and CDR2 YYNGEE. The CDR3 contains 15 residues. V lost 1 base, J lost 9 bases, and 6 bases stayed unmatched. The CDR3 is CASSVLAGGASEQFF. DNA for the CDR3: TGTGCCAGCAGCGTACTAGCGGGAGGTGCGAGTGAGCAGTTCTTC.

The V and J genes are TRBV7-9 and TRBJ2-5; 10 nucleotides match TRBD2. Germline lookup yields CDR1 SEHNR and CDR2 FQNEAQ (reference sequence). The CDR3 contains 15 residues. The junction had 4 bases not matched to a gene; V was cut back by 2 bases and J by 4 bases. CDR3 DNA sequence: TGTGCCAGCAGCTTAACTAGCGGGATGCGAGAGACCCAGTACTTC. Translating gives CASSLTSGMRETQYF.

The V call is TRBV29-1, the J call TRBJ2-1; 12 positions agree with TRBD2. The V segment lost 4 bases and the J segment 13 bases; nucleotides outside the gene matches: 11. Germline CDR1 SQVTM, CDR2 ANQGSEA. This CDR3 region has 14 residues. The CDR3 sequence: CSVGTSGAAETQFF. CDR3 coding DNA: TGCAGCGTTGGGACTAGCGGGGCGGCGGAGACCCAGTTCTTC.

The chain carries TRBV7-2 and TRBJ2-3; possibly TRBD1 or TRBD2 for D (7 bases each). V was shortened by 5 bases and J by 3 bases, with 18 bases between the two germline ends. CDR1 and CDR2 (germline): SGHTA, FQGNSA. The CDR3 length is 16 residues. The CDR3 is CASSGGGGSWTDTQYF. Here the CDR3 DNA reads TGTGCCAGCAGCGGAGGGGGCGGGAGTTGGACAGATACGCAGTATTTT.

The chain carries TRBV3-1 and TRBJ2-7; D remains unclear. V lost 0 bases and J lost 4, with 4 bases in between. The CDR3 runs to 12 residues. CDR1 and CDR2 (germline): LGHDT, YNNKEL (reference sequence). The CDR3 sequence is CASSQERYEQYF. In DNA form, the CDR3 reads TGTGCCAGCAGCCAAGAGAGGTACGAGCAGTACTTC.

The J gene is TRBJ2-7, the V gene TRBV7-8; 8 bases are a match to TRBD2. The V segment lost 5 bases and the J segment 0 bases; nucleotides outside the gene matches: 9. Germline V CDR1 and CDR2: SGHVS, FQNEAQ. This CDR3 is built from 16 residues. CDR3 loop: CASSPGQRGFSYEQYF. In nucleotides, the CDR3 is TGTGCCAGCAGCCCCGGCCAGCGGGGGTTCTCCTACGAGCAGTACTTC. The variable domain in full, with the rest retrieved from reference TRBV7-8 and TRBJ2-7, is GAGVSQSPRYKVAKRGQDVALRCDPISGHVSLFWYQQALGQGPEFLTYFQNEAQLDKSGLPSDRFFAERPEGSVSTLKIQRTQQEDSAVYLCASSPGQRGFSYEQYFGPGTRLTVT.

V gene TRBV7-9 combines with J gene TRBJ2-7, with D possibly TRBD1 on 6 matching bases. The V end lost 4 bases, the J end lost 5 bases, and 15 bases lay between the germline ends. This CDR3 contains 14 residues. Germline V lookup: CDR1 SEHNR, CDR2 FQNEAQ (reference sequence). CDR3 DNA: TGTGCCAGCAGCTCTTATACAGGGCGCGACGAGCAGTACTTC. Protein: CASSSYTGRDEQYF.

The chain employs TRBV7-6 and TRBJ2-3; the D is unclear. The CDR3 contains 18 residues. V was shortened by 1 base and J by 1 base, with 18 bases between the two germline ends. Germline CDR1 SGHVS, CDR2 FNYEAQ. CDR3 coding DNA: TGTGCCAGCAGCTTAGACCACCCCACTAAGCGTGGCACAGATACGCAGTATTTT. Amino acid sequence: CASSLDHPTKRGTDTQYF.

This clonotype was observed once. This chain links TRBV20-1 with TRBJ2-3, with TRBD2 matching 7 bases. This CDR3 contains 16 residues. Trimming took 0 bases from V and 0 from J; bases not matched to a gene: 6. Germline V gene sequence: CDR1 DFQATT, CDR2 SNEGSKA (reference sequence). The CDR3 DNA reads TGCAGTGCTAGAGATACGCTAGCGGTGAGCACAGATACGCAGTATTTT. It is translated as CSARDTLAVSTDTQYF.

The V gene is TRBV12-5, the J gene TRBJ1-6, with TRBD1 identical over 7 bases. V was pared by 5 bases and J by 1 base, with 5 bases of the junction left unmatched. CDR1 is LGHNT, CDR2 FRNRAP, per germline. The CDR3 spans 16 residues. Written as DNA, the CDR3 is TGTGCTAGTGGTCGACAGGGTGGGTCCTATAATTCACCCCTCCACTTT. Its protein is CASGRQGGSYNSPLHF.

In this sample, this clonotype turned up a few times. The V and J genes are TRBV6-6 and TRBJ1-2, with D unresolved. The CDR3 has 15 amino acids. CDR1 is MNHNY, CDR2 SVGAGI, per germline (reference sequence). V shed 0 bases and J shed 2 bases, with 10 bases lying between them. CDR3 loop: CASSYSRSSNYGYTF. The CDR3 DNA reads as TGTGCCAGCAGTTACTCGCGCAGCTCCAACTATGGCTACACCTTC.

In this sample, this clonotype turned up a few times. The chain joins TRBV5-1 to TRBJ2-1, with a possible D match to TRBD2 (6 bases). Germline lookup yields CDR1 SGHRS and CDR2 YFSETQ. The CDR3 has 17 residues. Trimming removed 4 bases from V and 0 bases from J, with 17 bases in between. CDR3 residues: CASSPGAGSSSYNEQFF. As DNA, the CDR3 is TGCGCCAGCAGCCCTGGTGCGGGGTCGAGCTCCTACAATGAGCAGTTCTTC.

The chain couples TRBV25-1 to TRBJ2-4; the D is unclear. Trimming left V 8 bases short and J 2 bases short, with 10 bases between. The CDR3 runs 13 residues. Germline V gene data show CDR1 as MGHDK and CDR2 as SYGVNS. In nucleotides, the CDR3 is TGTGCCAGCCAAGGGTTATCCAAAAACATTCAGTACTTC. Translation gives CASQGLSKNIQYF.

The chain recombines TRBV5-1 with TRBJ2-4; no clear D. This CDR3 has 15 residues. The V end was cut by 1 base, the J end by 8 bases, with 16 bases between. Per germline, CDR1 SGHRS and CDR2 YFSETQ. Here the CDR3 reads CASSLMGGPADIQYF. The DNA for the CDR3 is TGCGCCAGCAGCTTGATGGGTGGACCCGCGGACATTCAGTACTTC.

V and J are TRBV11-2 and TRBJ2-1; 10 positions agree with TRBD2. Trimming at V came to 5 bases and at J to 8 bases, leaving 9 bases not matched to a gene. The CDR3 is 15 residues long. Germline V gene lookup returns CDR1 SGHAT and CDR2 FQNNGV. The CDR3 here is CASSPIAGGGDEQFF. The CDR3 nucleotides are TGTGCCAGCAGCCCGATAGCGGGAGGCGGCGATGAGCAGTTCTTC. The variable domain in full, with the rest retrieved from reference TRBV11-2 and TRBJ2-1, is EAGVAQSPRYKIIEKRQSVAFWCNPISGHATLYWYQQILGQGPKLLIQFQNNGVVDDSQLPKDRFSAERLKGVDSTLKIQPAKLEDSAVYLCASSPIAGGGDEQFFGPGTRLTVL.

J is TRBJ2-1 and V is TRBV5-1; 7 nucleotides align to TRBD2. The CDR3 is 15 residues long. V was clipped by 0 bases and J by 6 bases; unmatched bases: 6. Germline V gene sequence: CDR1 SGHRS, CDR2 YFSETQ. The DNA for the CDR3 is TGCGCCAGCAGCTTGGCCCTAGCGGACTGCAATGAGCAGTTCTTC. This codes for CASSLALADCNEQFF.

This clonotype was picked up one time. Without the conserved terminal phenylalanine or tryptophan, this CDR3 likely stems from a read error. The gene calls are TRBV7-6 and TRBJ2-1; unclear D gene. Near its end, the DNA agrees better with TRBJ2-7, so the J call may be wrong. Germline V gene data show CDR1 as SGHVS and CDR2 as FNYEAQ. The CDR3 has 14 amino acids. The CDR3 region is CASSLAGLGGEQYL. The CDR3 DNA is TGTGCCAGCAGCTTAGCGGGTCTGGGTGGCGAGCAGTACCTC.